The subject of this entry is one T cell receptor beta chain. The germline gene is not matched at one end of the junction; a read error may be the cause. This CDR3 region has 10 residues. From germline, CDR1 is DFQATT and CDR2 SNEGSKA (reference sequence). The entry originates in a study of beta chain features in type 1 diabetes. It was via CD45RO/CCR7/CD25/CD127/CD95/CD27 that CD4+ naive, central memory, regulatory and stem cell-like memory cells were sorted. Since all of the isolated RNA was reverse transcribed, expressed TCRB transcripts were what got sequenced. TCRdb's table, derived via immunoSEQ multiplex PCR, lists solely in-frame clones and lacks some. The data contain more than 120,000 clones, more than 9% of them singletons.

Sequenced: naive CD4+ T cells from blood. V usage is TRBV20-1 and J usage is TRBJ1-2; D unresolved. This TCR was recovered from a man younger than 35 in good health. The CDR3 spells CSARDLDTAF. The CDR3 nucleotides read TGCAGTGCTAGAGATCTCGACACAGCCTTC.